Sequencing of this T cell receptor (beta chain) was carried out in a study of blood T cell repertoires in COVID-19 (dated by TCRdb to 2020 to 2021). For the study in its entirety: The collaborator samples originated in the United States, Italy and Spain and spanned the acute and convalescent phases of COVID-19. The repertoires were released in a freely available public database meant as a resource for research on the immune response to SARS-CoV-2. Where available, HLA class I and class II types were obtained from metadata supplied by the sample provider rather than from assay-based typing. The material from the prospective study consisted of cDNA or gDNA derived from T cells, B-cell-depleted T cells, or PBMCs. The samples were drawn from two sources: the first 160 participants of the ongoing ImmuneRACE study, and 1,000 to 1,500 subjects contributed by 6 global collaborators. Sample metadata almost always included a de-identified subject ID, COVID-19 status, age in years and sex. Deeply sampled blood TCRbeta repertoires from subjects exposed to, actively infected with, or recovered from COVID-19 were included in the dataset.

V lost 3 bases and J lost 0 bases, and the count of bases not matched to a germline gene is 4. The germline V gene encodes CDR1 MGHRA and CDR2 YSYEKL. The CDR3, cysteine through phenylalanine, is 17 amino acids long. The only DNA kept is the CDR3, 51 bases in frame from the first base. TCRbeta CDR3 regions were amplified from genomic DNA by means of the immunoSEQ Assay, a bias-controlled multiplex PCR. As for the authors' bioinformatics: The number of nucleated cells in each sample was estimated from the amplification of reference gene primers within the assay. Sequence reads were collapsed and filtered to measure the absolute abundance of every unique TCRbeta CDR3 rearrangement. For each sample, productive Simpson clonality was calculated as the square root of Simpson's diversity index over productive rearrangements. TCRdb mirrors the immuneACCESS table, restricted to in-frame sequences. Some clones are absent from its copies; in checked studies, under half trace to an unresolved V gene, and the reason for the others is unknown. V, J and clone size reflect that table, while D and trimming were determined from the DNA. Recorded for this sample are roughly 180,000 clones; roughly 90% of them occurred a single time. In total, the top ten clones hold about 2.3% of the sample.

Participants in the prospective study were enrolled through a virtual design, were aged roughly 18 to 100 years, and lived in roughly 24 United States geographic areas. To assign participants to cohorts, the prospective study relied on clinical history that participants themselves reported in a screening survey and a study questionnaire. Recovered participants in ImmuneRACE Cohort 3 were defined by two consecutive negative NP/OP PCR tests, clearance by a healthcare professional, or resolution of symptoms. In the prospective study, mobile phlebotomists collected whole blood, serum and a nasopharyngeal or oropharyngeal swab from each participant. Over an approximately 2-month period, participants in the prospective study had the option of providing additional blood draws and questionnaires. Prospective study blood samples were shipped either frozen or at room temperature before DNA extraction. To note about this clone: Its antigen is currently not known. Per-base quality was not reported, and no clone a single base away is much larger than it.

General study outcomes and caveats: The amount of clinical and demographic metadata varied by source and participant and was provided uncurated.

The clonotype comes from a woman aged 25-40 years who had recovered from COVID-19. The chain is encoded by TRBV4-1 joined to TRBJ2-5; the junction holds 13 bases that match TRBD2. The sample comprised PBMCs or T cells enriched from blood (not recorded which). Here is the DNA: TGCGCCAGCAGCCACGGACTAGCGGGGGCCCACCAAGAGACCCAGTACTTC. Translation gives CASSHGLAGAHQETQYF.